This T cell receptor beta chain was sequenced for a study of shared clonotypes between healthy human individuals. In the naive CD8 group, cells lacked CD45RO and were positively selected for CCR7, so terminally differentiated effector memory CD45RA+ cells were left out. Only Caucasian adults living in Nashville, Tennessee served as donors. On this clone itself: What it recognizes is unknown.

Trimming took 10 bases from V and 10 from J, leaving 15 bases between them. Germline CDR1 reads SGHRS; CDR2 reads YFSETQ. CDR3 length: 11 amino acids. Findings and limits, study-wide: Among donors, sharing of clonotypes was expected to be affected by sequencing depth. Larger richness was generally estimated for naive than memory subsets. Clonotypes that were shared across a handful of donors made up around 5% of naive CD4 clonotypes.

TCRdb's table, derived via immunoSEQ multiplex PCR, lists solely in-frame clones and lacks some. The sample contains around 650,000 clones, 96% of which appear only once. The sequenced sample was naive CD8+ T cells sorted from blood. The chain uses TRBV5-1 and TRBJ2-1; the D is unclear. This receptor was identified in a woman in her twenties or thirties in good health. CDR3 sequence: CAREVRPEQFF. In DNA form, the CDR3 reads TGCGCCCGAGAGGTGAGGCCCGAGCAGTTCTTC.